These 32 T cell receptor beta chains were sequenced from one sample in a study of blood T cell repertoires in COVID-19. Assay used: immunoSEQ multiplex PCR; TCRdb lists only in-frame clones, some missing. Found here are roughly 140,000 clones, around four fifths of them singletons; the top ten hold around 7.1%. The specimen sequenced was PBMCs or T cells enriched from blood (not recorded which). Every receptor here comes from a man aged 50 to 59 who had recovered from COVID-19.

Details on this clone: Germline and junction disagree at one end, which may indicate a read error. The gene calls are TRBV15 and TRBJ1-3; 10 positions match TRBD1. Germline V gene data show CDR1 as LNHNV and CDR2 as YYDKDF (reference sequence). This CDR3 has 13 residues. The CDR3 coding sequence is TGTGCCACCAGCAGACCCGGGACAGGGGTTATTGATTTT. Translating gives CATSRPGTGVIDF.

This clone was detected once. The CDR3 DNA follows: TGTGCCAGCTCAACGGTAAGGGGTGAGCAGTTCTTC. It codes for CASSTVRGEQFF. The genes are TRBV18 and TRBJ2-1; perhaps TRBD1 as D (5 bases). Germline V gives CDR1 KGHSH, CDR2 LQKENI. The CDR3 extends over 12 amino acids. V was pared by 5 bases and J by 9 bases, with 11 bases between.

The J gene is TRBJ2-3, the V gene TRBV3-1 (or the pseudogene TRBV3-2); D might be TRBD2 (6 bases). CDR3 size: 17 residues. Trimming left V 1 base short and J 2 bases short, with 16 bases between. From germline, CDR1 is LGHDT and CDR2 YNNKEL (reference sequence). This chain's CDR3 is CASSQGAGGRVTDTQYF. Here the CDR3 DNA reads TGTGCCAGCAGCCAAGGGGCCGGGGGAAGGGTCACAGATACGCAGTATTTT.

The chain recombines TRBV13 with TRBJ2-2; 8 bases agree with TRBD1. In germline, CDR1 is PRHDT, CDR2 FYEKMQ (reference sequence). CDR3 length equals 14 residues. V shed 4 bases, J shed 6 bases, and the junction held 4 bases outside the gene matches. DNA for the CDR3: TGTGCCAGCAGCTCGGGACAGGTCTCCGGGGAGCTGTTTTTT. Encoded protein: CASSSGQVSGELFF.

There are a few counts of this clone. This rearrangement joins TRBV7-8 to TRBJ2-5, with unresolved D. The CDR3 is made up of 13 amino acids. Trimming stripped 3 bases from V and 0 bases from J, with 5 bases between. The germline gives CDR1 SGHVS, CDR2 FQNEAQ. The CDR3 loop is CASSFSYQETQYF. The CDR3 DNA is TGTGCCAGCAGCTTTTCGTACCAAGAGACCCAGTACTTC.

The J gene is TRBJ1-2, the V gene TRBV3-1 (or the pseudogene TRBV3-2); D might be TRBD1 (5 bases). The ends were cut back, 1 base at V and 7 bases at J, with 16 bases in the middle. Germline V gene lookup returns CDR1 LGHDT and CDR2 YNNKEL (reference sequence). The CDR3 runs 15 residues. CDR3 in amino acids: CASSQVLGRNGGYTF. As DNA, the CDR3 is TGTGCCAGCAGCCAAGTCTTGGGGCGTAATGGTGGCTACACCTTC.

The V call is TRBV20-1, the J call TRBJ1-2; 7 nucleotides match TRBD1. With 3 bases clipped from V and 4 bases from J, the junction kept 2 bases outside the gene matches. This CDR3 comprises 12 residues. The germline V gene has CDR1 DFQATT and CDR2 SNEGSKA (reference sequence). The CDR3 region has the DNA TGCAGTGCTAGTAACAGGGGCTATGGCTACACCTTC. Translating gives CSASNRGYGYTF.

The rearrangement uses TRBV6-4 and TRBJ1-5; 9 bases align to TRBD1. Germline lookup yields CDR1 MRHNA and CDR2 SNTAGT. CDR3 size: 14 residues. V lost 5 bases to trimming and J lost 2 bases; unmatched junction nucleotides: 1. The CDR3 spells CASSWTGGNQPQHF. The CDR3 coding sequence is TGTGCCAGCAGTTGGACAGGGGGCAATCAGCCCCAGCATTTT.

This rearrangement joins TRBV12-3 or TRBV12-4 to TRBJ2-5; perhaps TRBD2 as D (6 bases). V was shortened by 6 bases and J by 4 bases, with 12 bases between the two germline ends. The CDR3 loop spans 13 amino acids. Here the CDR3 reads CASSLNGGETQYF. The CDR3 nucleotides are TGTGCCAGCAGCTTAAACGGGGGAGAGACCCAGTACTTC.

The rearrangement uses TRBV7-2 and TRBJ2-5; D uncertain. Germline lookup yields CDR1 SGHTA and CDR2 FQGNSA. V shed 0 bases and J shed 1 base, with 15 bases lying between them. The CDR3 has 17 residues. The CDR3 nucleotides read TGTGCCAGCAGCTTAGCAGCCCGACTTCAGTCCCAAGAGACCCAGTACTTC. This gives the protein CASSLAARLQSQETQYF.

This clone was seen just once. The V and J genes are TRBV11-2 and TRBJ2-3; TRBD2 might be the D (5 bases). The CDR3 spans 16 residues. Germline loops: CDR1 SGHAT, CDR2 FQNNGV. V was shortened by 4 bases and J by 2 bases, with 16 bases between the two germline ends. The CDR3, as DNA: TGTGCCAGCAGCTCCTCTAGCCCAACGCCCACAGATACGCAGTATTTT. Translated: CASSSSSPTPTDTQYF.

Comment on this clone: Only one base separates this from a far larger clonotype, so it likely reflects a read error. The genes are TRBV7-9 and TRBJ1-6; 11 bases are shared with TRBD1. This CDR3 contains 14 residues. Germline assignment: CDR1 SEHNR and CDR2 FQNEAQ (reference sequence). J gave up 9 bases and V 6 bases, and 4 bases lay outside the gene matches. This CDR3 reads CASRSGTGGSPLHF. CDR3 nucleotide sequence: TGTGCCAGCAGATCCGGGACAGGGGGTTCACCCCTCCACTTT. Using reference TRBV7-9 and TRBJ1-6 for the parts outside the CDR3, the full variable domain is DTGVSQNPRHKITKRGQNVTFRCDPISEHNRLYWYRQTLGQGPEFLTYFQNEAQLEKSRLLSDRFSAERPKGSFSTLEIQRTEQGDSAMYLCASRSGTGGSPLHFGNGTRLTVT.

The genes are TRBV5-6 and TRBJ2-1, with 10 bases that match TRBD1. The CDR3 is made up of 16 amino acids. Trimming removed 1 base from V and 0 bases from J; junction bases left unmatched: 1. The germline gives CDR1 SGHDT, CDR2 YYEEEE. CDR3 sequence reads: CASSLRDRGSYNEQFF. The CDR3 coding sequence is TGTGCCAGCAGCTTGAGGGACAGGGGCTCCTACAATGAGCAGTTCTTC. Using reference TRBV5-6 and TRBJ2-1 for the parts outside the CDR3, the full variable domain is DAGVTQSPTHLIKTRGQQVTLRCSPKSGHDTVSWYQQALGQGPQFIFQYYEEEERQRGNFPDRFSGHQFPNYSSELNVNALLLGDSALYLCASSLRDRGSYNEQFFGPGTRLTVL.

This clone has only a few counts. J is TRBJ1-3 and V is TRBV6-5, with TRBD1 matching over 7 bases. The V segment lost 0 bases and the J segment 8 bases; nucleotides outside the gene matches: 7. This CDR3 comprises 15 residues. CDR1 and CDR2 (germline): MNHEY, SVGAGI. CDR3: CASSYSPDRVDTIYF. The CDR3 DNA sequence: TGTGCCAGCAGTTACTCCCCCGACAGGGTGGACACCATATATTTT.

This clone was seen only a few times. This chain joins TRBV5-1 and TRBJ2-5, with 7 bases aligning to TRBD2. There are 14 residues in the CDR3. The V segment lost 4 bases and the J segment 5 bases; nucleotides outside the gene matches: 8. Germline assignment: CDR1 SGHRS and CDR2 YFSETQ. The CDR3 nucleotides read TGCGCCAGCAGCCCCGGACTAGATCACGAGACCCAGTACTTC. Protein product: CASSPGLDHETQYF. The full variable domain, completed using reference TRBV5-1 and TRBJ2-5, is KAGVTQTPRYLIKTRGQQVTLSCSPISGHRSVSWYQQTPGQGLQFLFEYFSETQRNKGNFPGRFSGRQFSNSRSEMNVSTLELGDSALYLCASSPGLDHETQYFGPGTRLLVL.

The CDR3 sequence is CASTNGQGNTEAFF. CDR3 nucleotides: TGTGCCAGCACCAACGGACAGGGGAACACTGAAGCTTTCTTT. The chain joins TRBV6-5 to TRBJ1-1; 8 nucleotides align to TRBD1. V lost 7 bases, J lost 1 base, and 5 bases stayed unmatched. Looked up from germline, CDR1 is MNHEY and CDR2 is SVGAGI. This CDR3 contains 14 residues.

The chain has TRBV18 and TRBJ2-2; 10 bases are shared with TRBD1. The germline gives CDR1 KGHSH, CDR2 LQKENI. The CDR3 spans 15 residues. Trimming at V came to 4 bases and at J to 3 bases, leaving 2 bases not matched to a gene. The CDR3 region is CASSLGTGDTGELFF. CDR3 DNA sequence: TGTGCCAGCTCACTCGGGACAGGGGACACCGGGGAGCTGTTTTTT.

The genes are TRBV29-1 and TRBJ2-3; 7 bases are shared with TRBD1. With V trimmed by 4 bases and J by 2 bases, 6 bases remained unmatched. The V gene's germline CDR1 is SQVTM and CDR2 ANQGSEA. CDR3 length: 14 residues. The CDR3 DNA reads as TGCAGCGTTGGGACAGGTCAAACCACAGATACGCAGTATTTT. Translated, it gives CSVGTGQTTDTQYF.

The chain employs TRBV3-1 (or the pseudogene TRBV3-2) and TRBJ1-2; tentatively, D is TRBD1 (6 bases). CDR3 length equals 14 residues. The germline gives CDR1 LGHDT, CDR2 YNNKEL (reference sequence). The germline V and J ends were trimmed by 4 bases and 2 bases, with 11 bases remaining between them. The CDR3 DNA reads TGTGCCAGCAGCCTACAAGGGGGAAACTATGGCTACACCTTC. This encodes CASSLQGGNYGYTF.

The chain combines TRBV30 with TRBJ1-1, with D uncertain. CDR3 length: 14 amino acids. V lost 4 bases and J 1 base, leaving 13 bases between the germline ends. CDR1 and CDR2 (germline): GTSNPN, SVGIG (reference sequence). The CDR3 is CAWNSQLGNTEAFF. The CDR3 DNA is TGTGCCTGGAACAGTCAACTAGGGAACACTGAAGCTTTCTTT.

The rearrangement uses TRBV9 and TRBJ2-7; 8 positions match TRBD2. The CDR3 length is 15 residues. The ends lost 3 bases at V and 6 bases at J; junction bases unmatched: 11. The germline V gene has CDR1 SGDLS and CDR2 YYNGEE. CDR3 loop: CASSASTGGGREQYF. CDR3 bases: TGTGCCAGCAGCGCATCTACCGGGGGGGGCCGCGAGCAGTACTTC.

This chain connects TRBV5-1 to TRBJ2-3, with D perhaps TRBD2 (6 bases). Per germline, CDR1 SGHRS and CDR2 YFSETQ. The CDR3 extends over 13 amino acids. V gave up 3 bases and J gave up 2 bases, with 7 bases separating them. The DNA for the CDR3 is TGCGCCAGCAGCTGGAGGGACACAGATACGCAGTATTTT. It codes for CASSWRDTDTQYF.

This chain links TRBV9 with TRBJ1-2, with a tentative D call TRBD1 (5 bases). The V end lost 3 bases, the J end lost 0 bases, and 9 bases lay between the germline ends. Germline-derived CDR1 and CDR2 are SGDLS and YYNGEE. The CDR3 spans 14 residues. CDR3 bases: TGTGCCAGCAGCGAGGACACCGCTAACTATGGCTACACCTTC. Its translation is CASSEDTANYGYTF.

This chain joins TRBV5-1 and TRBJ1-4; D may be TRBD1 (6 bases). The CDR3 has 17 residues. Germline V gene sequence: CDR1 SGHRS, CDR2 YFSETQ. Trimming left V 0 bases short and J 10 bases short, with 22 bases between. The CDR3 region has the DNA TGCGCCAGCAGCTTGGAGCGGACAGCCCTAATGATGGGAAAACTGTTTTTT. This codes for CASSLERTALMMGKLFF.

This clone was seen once. V gene TRBV7-3 combines with J gene TRBJ1-6; no definite D call. The CDR3 is 13 amino acids. V was cut by 3 bases and J by 8 bases, with 8 bases left in between. The germline CDR1 and CDR2 sequences are SGHTA and FQGTGA. The CDR3 bases are TGTGCCAGCAGCTTTCAGTCCGATTCACCCCTCCACTTT. Residues: CASSFQSDSPLHF.

The rearrangement joins TRBV7-9 to TRBJ1-5, with 10 positions matching TRBD1. The length of the CDR3 is 15 residues. V was pared by 5 bases and J by 1 base, with 2 bases of the junction left unmatched. Germline V lookup: CDR1 SEHNR, CDR2 FQNEAQ (reference sequence). CDR3 DNA: TGTGCCAGCAGCCCGGGACAGGGGAGCAATCAGCCCCAGCATTTT. Translating it yields CASSPGQGSNQPQHF.

The chain has TRBV9 and TRBJ1-2; 7 bases map to TRBD1. V was pared by 0 bases and J by 2 bases, with 7 bases of the junction left unmatched. The CDR3 is 16 amino acids. Germline CDR1 and CDR2: SGDLS and YYNGEE. CDR3 in amino acids: CASSVADRALNYGYTF. DNA for the CDR3: TGTGCCAGCAGCGTAGCCGACAGGGCCCTCAACTATGGCTACACCTTC.

This chain links TRBV5-1 with TRBJ2-7, with TRBD1 identical over 8 bases. CDR1 SGHRS and CDR2 YFSETQ come from the germline V gene. This CDR3 has 14 amino acids. The V gene end was trimmed by 1 base and the J gene end by 7 bases; junction bases not matched to a gene: 7. CDR3 amino acids: CASSLTGGYTEQYF. CDR3 in DNA: TGCGCCAGCAGCTTGACAGGGGGATATACAGAGCAGTACTTC. The full variable domain, its missing parts supplied by reference TRBV5-1 and TRBJ2-7, is KAGVTQTPRYLIKTRGQQVTLSCSPISGHRSVSWYQQTPGQGLQFLFEYFSETQRNKGNFPGRFSGRQFSNSRSEMNVSTLELGDSALYLCASSLTGGYTEQYFGPGTRLTVT.

This CDR3 is CASSQPTEQARNGYTF. The CDR3 bases are TGTGCCAGCAGCCAACCGACCGAACAGGCTAGGAATGGCTACACCTTC. V and J are TRBV3-1 (or the pseudogene TRBV3-2) and TRBJ1-2; tentatively, D is TRBD1 (5 bases). The CDR3 length is 16 residues. The germline V gene has CDR1 LGHDT and CDR2 YNNKEL (reference sequence). Trimming left V 2 bases short and J 6 bases short, with 19 bases between.

The chain uses TRBV4-1 and TRBJ2-1, with 12 positions matching TRBD2. The CDR3 spans 17 residues. The germline V gene has CDR1 MGHRA and CDR2 YSYEKL. V was pared by 2 bases and J by 5 bases, with 7 bases of the junction left unmatched. The DNA of the CDR3 is TGCGCCAGCAGCCAACTAGCGGGGGGGCCTGGAAACAATGAGCAGTTCTTC. Translation gives CASSQLAGGPGNNEQFF.

The chain links TRBV11-2 to TRBJ1-4, with 8 positions matching TRBD1. Germline-derived CDR1 and CDR2 are SGHAT and FQNNGV. The ends lost 0 bases at V and 7 bases at J; junction bases unmatched: 4. This CDR3 is built from 15 residues. This chain's CDR3 is CASSLEQGVFEKLFF. The CDR3 DNA is TGTGCCAGCAGCTTAGAACAGGGGGTTTTTGAAAAACTGTTTTTT. The complete variable domain, with remaining parts taken from reference TRBV11-2 and TRBJ1-4, reads EAGVAQSPRYKIIEKRQSVAFWCNPISGHATLYWYQQILGQGPKLLIQFQNNGVVDDSQLPKDRFSAERLKGVDSTLKIQPAKLEDSAVYLCASSLEQGVFEKLFFGSGTQLSVL.

This sequence joins TRBV7-9 and TRBJ1-4; a weak D match, TRBD1 (6 bases). Germline V gives CDR1 SEHNR, CDR2 FQNEAQ (reference sequence). V gave up 3 bases and J gave up 6 bases, with 11 bases separating them. The CDR3 runs 14 residues. CDR3 protein: CASSLAGGHEKLFF. The DNA of the CDR3 is TGTGCCAGCAGCTTGGCGGGGGGCCATGAAAAACTGTTTTTT.